The rows below give T cell receptor beta chains drawn from one sample of a study of blood T cells in healthy people across ages. Via MiXCR, TCRdb re-called the 5' RACE reads, giving one row per CDR3 protein. The data contain some 760,000 distinct CDR3 sequences, around a quarter of them singletons. Another study also made use of these data, one on T cells of mothers and their children.

The sequenced sample consisted of blood. Receptor source: a boy between 5 and 17 years old in good health. Each CDR3 is given with its conserved first and last residue. A D gene is named only where the DNA matches it firmly. Clone size, where shown, is once, few, many, or a class for clones that have expanded.

D	V	J	size	CDR3	DNA
TRBD1	TRBV29-1	TRBJ1-5	few	CSVTTGASNQPQHF	TGCAGCGTTACCACAGGGGCGAGCAATCAGCCCCAGCATTTT
.	TRBV7-2	TRBJ2-4	.	CASSSIFQGSSKNIQYF	TGTGCCAGCAGCTCCATATTCCAGGGGAGCTCCAAAAACATTCAGTACTTC
TRBD2	TRBV6-2/TRBV6-3	TRBJ2-4	.	CASTGLAGGPHF	TGTGCCAGCACGGGACTAGCGGGAGGGCCGCACTTC
.	TRBV6-2/TRBV6-3	TRBJ1-5	few	CASSSGQFLNQPQHF	TGTGCCAGCAGTTCTGGACAGTTCCTTAATCAGCCCCAGCATTTT
.	TRBV5-1	TRBJ2-3	.	CASSLWANPRWQYF	TGCGCCAGCAGCCTGTGGGCCAACCCCCGTTGGCAGTATTTT
.	TRBV5-1	TRBJ2-4	few	CASSDWNKNIQYF	TGCGCCAGCAGCGATTGGAATAAAAACATTCAGTACTTC
TRBD2	TRBV20-1	TRBJ2-7	.	CSARLAGVSLSYEQYF	TGCAGTGCCCGACTAGCGGGAGTGTCATTGTCCTACGAGCAGTACTTC
TRBD1	TRBV7-9	TRBJ2-7	.	CASSSLQGANLYEQYF	TGTGCCAGCAGCTCGCTGCAGGGGGCTAATCTCTACGAGCAGTACTTC
TRBD1	TRBV6-1	TRBJ2-7	.	CASTRDRGFYEQYF	TGTGCCAGCACTAGGGACAGGGGCTTTTACGAGCAGTACTTC
TRBD1	TRBV28	TRBJ2-5	.	CASTPMGQLVQETQYF	TGTGCCAGCACCCCCATGGGACAGCTGGTCCAAGAGACCCAGTACTTC
.	TRBV24-1	TRBJ2-1	.	CATSQSLGVVMDEQFF	TGTGCCACCAGTCAATCGCTTGGGGTTGTAATGGATGAGCAGTTCTTC
.	TRBV5-5	TRBJ2-3	few	CASSPNPPDGSTDTQYF	TGTGCCAGCAGCCCTAACCCCCCGGACGGCAGCACAGATACGCAGTATTTT
TRBD1	TRBV7-9	TRBJ1-6	.	CASTKLGQGNSPLHF	TGTGCCAGCACCAAACTAGGACAGGGAAATTCACCCCTCCACTTT
TRBD1	TRBV29-1	TRBJ2-4	.	CSVGRDRGNIQYF	TGCAGCGTTGGCCGGGACAGGGGAAACATTCAGTACTTC
.	TRBV28	TRBJ2-5	.	CASSPPGTGRVTQYF	TGTGCCAGCAGTCCCCCGGGGACGGGGCGGGTGACCCAGTACTTC
TRBD2	TRBV18	TRBJ2-1	.	CASFNPGLAGEIYDEQFF	TGTGCCAGCTTTAATCCGGGACTAGCGGGAGAAATATACGATGAGCAGTTCTTC
.	TRBV7-6	TRBJ2-7	.	CASSLLLGETHEQYF	TGTGCCAGCAGCTTATTACTAGGGGAGACGCACGAGCAGTACTTC
TRBD1	TRBV7-3	TRBJ2-7	few	CASSESGTGSYEQYF	TGTGCTAGCAGCGAGTCCGGGACAGGGTCCTACGAGCAGTACTTC
.	TRBV28	TRBJ2-1	.	CASSLRRRNEQFF	TGTGCCAGCAGTTTGCGGCGACGTAATGAGCAGTTCTTC
.	TRBV15	TRBJ2-1	.	CATSTEGNEQFF	TGTGCCACCAGCACCGAGGGGAATGAGCAGTTCTTC
TRBD1	TRBV11-2	TRBJ1-1	.	CASSSLTGTGENEAFF	TGTGCCAGCAGCTCTCTAACCGGGACAGGGGAAAATGAAGCTTTCTTT
TRBD2	TRBV28	TRBJ2-3	few	CASSPPRRGADTQYF	TGTGCCAGCAGCCCCCCCCGGCGGGGGGCCGATACGCAGTATTTT
.	TRBV5-1	TRBJ2-1	few	CASNRPEGREDEQFF	TGCGCCAGCAACCGCCCGGAGGGGAGAGAAGATGAGCAGTTCTTC
TRBD1	TRBV28	TRBJ1-6	.	CASSRQGYSPLHF	TGTGCCAGCAGTCGACAGGGATATTCACCCCTCCACTTT
TRBD2	TRBV3-1	TRBJ2-1	.	CASSQKGTSRNEQFF	TGTGCCAGCAGCCAAAAAGGGACTAGCCGTAATGAGCAGTTCTTC
.	TRBV7-9	TRBJ2-7	few	CASSFVGDEQYF	TGTGCCAGCAGCTTTGTCGGGGACGAGCAGTACTTC
TRBD2	TRBV5-6	TRBJ2-3	.	CATQTSGSSDTQYF	TGTGCCACCCAGACTAGCGGGAGTTCAGATACGCAGTATTTT
TRBD1	TRBV6-6	TRBJ2-7	.	CASRQGQGAYEQYF	TGTGCCAGCAGACAGGGACAGGGGGCCTACGAGCAGTACTTC
TRBD1	TRBV5-1	TRBJ1-1	few	CASSRDSIPNTEAFF	TGCGCCAGCAGCAGGGACAGCATCCCGAACACTGAAGCTTTCTTT
.	TRBV28	TRBJ1-2	few	CASRKDVYGYTF	TGTGCCAGCAGGAAGGACGTCTATGGCTACACCTTC
TRBD2	TRBV2	TRBJ2-3	.	CASTPGLAASDTQYF	TGTGCCAGCACACCGGGACTAGCGGCCTCAGATACGCAGTATTTT
TRBD1	TRBV25-1	TRBJ1-2	.	CASSVGTAPTYGYTF	TGTGCCAGCAGTGTCGGGACAGCCCCTACCTATGGCTACACCTTC
TRBD2	TRBV20-1	TRBJ2-1	.	CSARTSGSSNEQFF	TGCAGTGCTCGGACTAGCGGGAGTAGCAATGAGCAGTTCTTC
.	TRBV28	TRBJ2-5	.	CASSEQGWQYF	TGTGCCAGCAGTGAACAGGGTTGGCAGTACTTC
.	TRBV12-3/TRBV12-4	TRBJ2-5	.	CASTRTAQETQYF	TGTGCCAGCACCCGGACAGCCCAAGAGACCCAGTACTTC
TRBD2	TRBV3-1	TRBJ2-7	many	CASSQLAGTYEQYF	TGTGCCAGCAGCCAACTAGCGGGAACCTACGAGCAGTACTTC
TRBD1	TRBV6-1	TRBJ1-6	.	CANSAPGQGPSSYNSPLHF	TGTGCCAACAGCGCTCCGGGACAGGGACCGAGCTCCTATAATTCACCCCTCCACTTT
TRBD2	TRBV4-3	TRBJ2-3	.	CASSQVYRLAGVPDTQYF	TGCGCCAGCAGCCAAGTCTATCGACTAGCGGGAGTTCCGGATACGCAGTATTTT
TRBD1	TRBV6-6	TRBJ2-4	.	CASRDRGLENIQYF	TGTGCCAGCAGAGACAGGGGCCTCGAGAACATTCAGTACTTC
.	TRBV6-2/TRBV6-3	TRBJ2-5	few	CASSMGDRTQYF	TGTGCCAGCAGTATGGGGGACCGGACCCAGTACTTC
.	TRBV20-1	TRBJ2-1	few	CSARLARLGNEQFF	TGCAGTGCTAGACTAGCGAGACTTGGCAATGAGCAGTTCTTC
TRBD1	TRBV2	TRBJ2-5	.	CATSGYRGETQYF	TGTGCTACGAGCGGGTACAGGGGGGAGACCCAGTACTTC
TRBD2	TRBV7-6	TRBJ2-5	few	CASVAGGREETQYF	TGTGCCAGCGTAGCGGGGGGGCGGGAAGAGACCCAGTACTTC
.	TRBV27	TRBJ1-3	.	CASSLSRPVGNTIYF	TGTGCCAGCAGTTTATCGCGTCCAGTGGGGAACACCATATATTTT
.	TRBV6-5	TRBJ2-1	.	CASTLAEEQFF	TGTGCCAGCACCTTGGCGGAGGAGCAGTTCTTC
.	TRBV18	TRBJ2-1	.	CASSPGLGQGAQSSYNEQFF	TGTGCCAGCTCACCTGGGTTGGGACAAGGGGCCCAGAGCTCCTACAATGAGCAGTTCTTC
.	TRBV5-1	TRBJ2-3	.	CASGQGASRVPDTQYF	TGCGCCAGCGGACAAGGGGCTAGCCGGGTCCCAGATACGCAGTATTTT
.	TRBV7-3	TRBJ1-1	.	CASSRTSDTEAFF	TGTGCCAGCAGTAGAACATCGGACACTGAAGCTTTCTTT
.	TRBV29-1	TRBJ1-2	.	CSVVSRSGGCGYTF	TGCAGCGTTGTATCCAGGTCCGGTGGCTGTGGCTACACCTTC
.	TRBV29-1	TRBJ2-1	few	CSVEDQRTVPGEQFF	TGCAGCGTTGAAGATCAGAGGACGGTACCGGGTGAGCAGTTCTTC